This TCR beta chain was sequenced in a study of shared clonotypes between healthy human individuals. Between the trimmed V and J ends, which lost 3 bases and 7 bases, there was a span of 10 bases. The CDR3 consists of 13 residues. The germline V gene has CDR1 LNHNV and CDR2 YYDKDF (reference sequence). The protocol was immunoSEQ multiplex PCR, while the TCRdb copy is restricted to in-frame clones and leaves out a portion. The sample comprises about 680,000 clones, roughly 78% of which are singletons, and around 2% rests with the top ten. The chain combines TRBV15 with TRBJ2-1, with a weak D call TRBD2 (6 bases). The sample was memory CD4+ T cells sorted from blood. The subset was: CD45RA-negative fraction. The sequence came from a woman aged 30 to 39 in good health. CDR3 amino acids: CATSSRRGNEQFF. Written as DNA, the CDR3 is TGTGCCACCAGCAGCCGTCGGGGGAATGAGCAGTTCTTC.